Listed below are T cell receptor beta chains from one sample, sequenced in a study of neurological immune-mediated disorders. In TCRdb, the 5' RACE reads were re-called with MiXCR into one record per CDR3 protein. Of 28,000 or so distinct CDR3 sequences detected, about 12% appear once; the ten largest clones hold 7.8%. Sequencing used PBMCs. These receptors all come from a man aged 60-69 years in good health. CDR3s include the opening cysteine and the closing phenylalanine or tryptophan. Fields, in order: clone size, V gene, D gene, J gene, CDR3 protein, CDR3 DNA. The D gene is left open where the match is weak. Clone size appears in some rows only: once, few, many, or a class for an expanded clone.

NA	TRBV6-2/TRBV6-3	NA	TRBJ1-1	CASSDLRGGLTEAFF	TGTGCCAGCAGCGATCTTCGGGGAGGGCTGACTGAAGCTTTCTTT
many	TRBV12-3/TRBV12-4	TRBD1	TRBJ1-1	CASSHRGRGNTEAFF	TGTGCCAGCAGTCACAGGGGGCGCGGGAACACTGAAGCTTTCTTT
many	TRBV4-1	NA	TRBJ2-6	CASSQDQGGDSGANVLTF	TGCGCCAGCAGCCAAGATCAGGGCGGAGACTCTGGGGCCAACGTCCTGACTTTC
large	TRBV5-6	TRBD1	TRBJ2-7	CASSLLSGGTSYEQYF	TGTGCCAGCAGCTTGTTGTCAGGGGGCACCTCTTACGAGCAGTACTTC
NA	TRBV5-1	NA	TRBJ2-1	CASSLAPGSYNEQFF	TGCGCCAGCAGCTTGGCACCCGGATCCTACAATGAGCAGTTCTTC
many	TRBV5-1	NA	TRBJ2-7	CASSLAGEVDEQYF	TGCGCCAGCAGCTTGGCCGGGGAGGTAGACGAGCAGTACTTC
many	TRBV5-1	NA	TRBJ1-2	CASSSYESPNYGYTF	TGCGCCAGCAGCTCTTACGAAAGTCCCAACTATGGCTACACCTTC
few	TRBV7-9	NA	TRBJ2-3	CASSLDGAADTQYF	TGTGCCAGCAGCTTAGATGGGGCGGCAGATACGCAGTATTTT
NA	TRBV7-2	NA	TRBJ1-5	CASTQNSNQPQHF	TGTGCCAGCACCCAAAATAGCAATCAGCCCCAGCATTTT
many	TRBV20-1	NA	TRBJ2-3	CSARDVTGGADTQYF	TGCAGTGCTAGAGATGTTACAGGCGGGGCAGATACGCAGTATTTT
once	TRBV5-1	NA	TRBJ2-5	CDSSPPGAETKYF	TGCGACAGCAGCCCACCGGGTGCGGAGACCAAGTACTTC
many	TRBV6-5	TRBD1	TRBJ1-6	CASRQDRPNSPLHF	TGTGCCAGCAGACAGGACAGGCCTAATTCACCCCTCCACTTT
many	TRBV20-1	NA	TRBJ2-7	CSAQLRRPTAYEQYF	TGCAGTGCCCAGCTTAGGAGGCCGACAGCCTACGAGCAGTACTTC